This T cell receptor beta chain was sequenced during a study of T cell changes during pregnancy in multiple sclerosis (dated by TCRdb to between 2018 and 2021). Context from the whole study: The study examined how the T cell repertoire changed over the course of pregnancy in women with multiple sclerosis.

V sheds 0 bases and J sheds 4 bases, leaving 19 bases between their ends. CDR1 and CDR2 are read off the germline V gene as KGHSH and LQKENI. Counted from cysteine to phenylalanine, this CDR3 has 18 amino acids. The entry retains the CDR3 DNA only, 54 bases that are in frame from base 1. Library preparation was by the immunoSEQ multiplex PCR assay. This immuneACCESS table, as held by TCRdb, lists in-frame sequences with V and J called but not all clones. Of the missing ones, under half trace to an unresolved V gene in checked studies; the others have no known cause. The sample contains tens of thousands of clones, over 90% of them found a single time. Together, the top ten hold over 6.5% of the sample. About this clone: Its cognate antigen has yet to be identified. Per-base qualities were not stored, and no clone one base away is much larger.

The input for sequencing was CD8+ T cells from peripheral blood mononuclear cells, taken in the third trimester of pregnancy. The chain was built from TRBV18 and TRBJ1-5; the D gene cannot be named for sure. The receptor was isolated from a female donor with multiple sclerosis, enrolled in a pregnancy study. The bases read TGTGCCAGCTCACCACCTGCCGTTATTGGGCAGCATAATCAGCCCCAGCATTTT. It codes for CASSPPAVIGQHNQPQHF.